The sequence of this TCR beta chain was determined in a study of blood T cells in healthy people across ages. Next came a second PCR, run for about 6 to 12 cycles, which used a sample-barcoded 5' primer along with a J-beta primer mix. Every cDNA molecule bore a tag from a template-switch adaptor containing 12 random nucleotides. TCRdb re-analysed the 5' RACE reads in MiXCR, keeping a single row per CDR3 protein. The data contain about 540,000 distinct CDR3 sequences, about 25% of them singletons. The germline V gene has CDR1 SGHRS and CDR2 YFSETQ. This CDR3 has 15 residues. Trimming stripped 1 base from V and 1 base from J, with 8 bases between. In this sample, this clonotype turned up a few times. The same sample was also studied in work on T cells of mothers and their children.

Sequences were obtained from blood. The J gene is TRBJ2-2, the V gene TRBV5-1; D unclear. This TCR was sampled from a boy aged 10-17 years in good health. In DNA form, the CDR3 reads TGCGCCAGCAGCTTGAGTACGCGGAACACCGGGGAGCTGTTTTTT. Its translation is CASSLSTRNTGELFF.